This T cell receptor (beta chain) was sequenced during a study of cytomegalovirus exposure and HLA in healthy donors. 60 Vbeta and 13 Jbeta primers were used in PCR. As processed by the authors: In a later analysis, the count reached some 88 million unique TCR beta chains, with 10 million to 14 million shared. Measured with immunoSEQ multiplex PCR; TCRdb has only the in-frame clones, and not every one. V and J calls and clone size are as listed in that table; D and trimming were resolved from the DNA. The data show about 130,000 clones, with about 70% seen just once and 2.5% to 4% held by the top ten. The CDR3 is 14 amino acids. Germline V lookup: CDR1 SGHDN, CDR2 FVKESK. V was pared by 4 bases and J by 10 bases, with 19 bases between. Study observations and caveats: A later analysis found common viral pathogens apparently linked to several of the most significant clusters. It was taken for granted in presence/absence analyses that sequencing depth across donors was roughly uniform. Exclusion as indistinguishable affected some V segments, including TRBV6-2 and TRBV6-3.

This clone was seen a handful of times. Its antigen is undetermined. Sequenced: PBMCs. This sequence was found in a man aged 40-55 years in good health and CMV-seronegative. V is TRBV14 and J is TRBJ1-1; D is possibly TRBD1 (6 bases). The CDR3 loop reads CASSPGAGALRAFF. CDR3 coding DNA: TGTGCCAGCAGCCCAGGGGCGGGGGCTTTGAGAGCTTTCTTT.